The rows below give T cell receptor beta chains drawn from one sample of a study of shared clonotypes between healthy human individuals. This table comes from immunoSEQ multiplex PCR, and its TCRdb copy is limited to in-frame clones, with some not included. The table has approximately 1,000,000 clones, about 84% seen once. The sample comprised memory CD4+ T cells from PBMCs. All receptors come from a man aged 18-30 years in good health. Some clones in this sample may be carry-over from other donors' samples. Each CDR3 is given with its conserved first and last residue. A D gene is named only where the DNA matches it firmly. Expanded clones get a size class; other rows say once, few or many, or leave the size out.

TGTGCCAGCAGCTTCCTCTCTAGCGGGTTGTACGAGCAGTACTTC,CASSFLSSGLYEQYF,TRBD2,15,NA,TRBJ2-7,TRBV11-2
TGTGCCAGCAACCCGGGAAATACATATCAGCCCCAGCATTTT,CASNPGNTYQPQHF,NA,14,NA,TRBJ1-5,TRBV5-8
TGTGCCTGGAGTCCGGGACTAGGAGATACGCAGTATTTT,CAWSPGLGDTQYF,TRBD2,13,NA,TRBJ2-3,TRBV30
TGTGCCAGCTCACCTCTAGCGGGTGGAAGCACAGATACGCAGTATTTT,CASSPLAGGSTDTQYF,TRBD2,16,once,TRBJ2-3,TRBV18
TGTGCCAGCAGCTTAATTGGGGGGCGCATAGATACGCAGTATTTT,CASSLIGGRIDTQYF,NA,15,NA,TRBJ2-3,TRBV7-3
TGTGCCTGGAGTGGGTTGGGGGGAAACACCATATATTTT,CAWSGLGGNTIYF,NA,13,NA,TRBJ1-3,TRBV30
TGCAGTGCCCGCAAGGTCGCTGAAGCTTTCTTT,CSARKVAEAFF,NA,11,NA,TRBJ1-1,TRBV20-1
TGTGCCAGCAGCTTCTCCGGACTAGCGGGAGGTATCTACGAGCAGTACTTC,CASSFSGLAGGIYEQYF,TRBD2,17,NA,TRBJ2-7,TRBV11-2
TGTGCCAGCAGTTGGGACAGGGGGCTGTCTGGAGCTTTCTTT,CASSWDRGLSGAFF,TRBD1,14,NA,TRBJ1-1,TRBV2
TGTGCCAGCAGTCCTTGGAGCGGGGGGGGCTCGGACTATGGCTACACCTTC,CASSPWSGGGSDYGYTF,NA,17,NA,TRBJ1-2,TRBV28
TGTGCCAGCAGCCGCGGACAGGGGGACAGAAACATTCAGTACTTC,CASSRGQGDRNIQYF,TRBD1,15,NA,TRBJ2-4,TRBV2
TGTGCCAGCAGTCGGCGTGGGGGCGAGCAGTACTTC,CASSRRGGEQYF,NA,12,few,TRBJ2-7,TRBV2
TGTGCCAGCAGCTTCCAGCGGGGGAAAGAGACCCAGTACTTC,CASSFQRGKETQYF,TRBD2,14,once,TRBJ2-5,TRBV13
TGTGCCATCAGGGGGACAGGGGGGGCTGAAGCTTTCTTT,CAIRGTGGAEAFF,TRBD1,13,NA,TRBJ1-1,TRBV10-3
TGTGCCAGCAGTTATTCCCGATCCTCCGGGGAGCTGTTTTTT,CASSYSRSSGELFF,NA,14,once,TRBJ2-2,TRBV6-5
TGTGCCAGCTCGTCGATTCTGACAGTCCTGAACACTGAAGCTTTCTTT,CASSSILTVLNTEAFF,NA,16,NA,TRBJ1-1,TRBV18
TGTGCCAGCAGCTTAGGACAGGCGACCTCCTACGAGCAGTACTTC,CASSLGQATSYEQYF,NA,15,NA,TRBJ2-7,TRBV7-2
TGTGCCAGCAGTGGACTAGAGCGGAGCTCCTACAATGAGCAGTTCTTC,CASSGLERSSYNEQFF,NA,16,NA,TRBJ2-1,TRBV2
TGTGCCAGCAGTTCCGGGGCCAACGTCCTGACTTTC,CASSSGANVLTF,NA,12,few,TRBJ2-6,TRBV6-5
TGTGCCACCAGCAGAGAAGGCGTCGCCTACGAGCAGTACTTC,CATSREGVAYEQYF,NA,14,NA,TRBJ2-7,TRBV15
TGTGCCAGCAGTATGTCCCGGGACTCGGCGAGGGCTTTCTTT,CASSMSRDSARAFF,NA,14,NA,TRBJ1-1,TRBV27
TGTGCCAGCAGCTTAGGTATAGGACTAGCGTTCGAGCAGTACTTC,CASSLGIGLAFEQYF,TRBD2,15,NA,TRBJ2-7,TRBV7-8
TGCGCCAGCAGCCAAGGACAGGGAGGTGGCTACGAGCAGTACTTC,CASSQGQGGGYEQYF,NA,15,NA,TRBJ2-7,TRBV4-1
TGTGCCAGCAGACTCGGACTAGCAGGCACCTACGAGCAGTACTTC,CASRLGLAGTYEQYF,TRBD2,15,NA,TRBJ2-7,TRBV6-5
TGTGCCAGCCGGTGGGGACAGGGGTACGAGCAGTACTTC,CASRWGQGYEQYF,TRBD1,13,few,TRBJ2-7,TRBV6-1
TGTGCCAGCTCAGGGGGACGCTACGAGCAGTACTTC,CASSGGRYEQYF,NA,12,NA,TRBJ2-7,TRBV18
TGTGCCAGTAGTATCCAGCCTGGGTACGAGCAGTACTTC,CASSIQPGYEQYF,NA,13,once,TRBJ2-7,TRBV19
TGTGCCAGCAGCTCCGACAGGTGGGGCAATGAGCAGTTCTTC,CASSSDRWGNEQFF,NA,14,NA,TRBJ2-1,TRBV11-2
TGCGCCAGCAGCCAAGAGGTCGGGTTGTATGAGCAGTTCTTC,CASSQEVGLYEQFF,NA,14,once,TRBJ2-1,TRBV4-1
TGTGCTAGTGGGAGGGAGGGTACCACAGATACGCAGTATTTT,CASGREGTTDTQYF,TRBD2,14,NA,TRBJ2-3,TRBV12-5
TGCGCCAGCAGCTTAAACCGGGACAGGAACTATGGCTACACCTTC,CASSLNRDRNYGYTF,TRBD1,15,NA,TRBJ1-2,TRBV5-1
TGTGCCAGCAGCAGACAGGCTAATAGTGAGCAGTTCTTC,CASSRQANSEQFF,NA,13,NA,TRBJ2-1,TRBV7-8
TGCGCCAGCAGGCTGGTCGAGGGGCTCACCTATGGCTACACCTTC,CASRLVEGLTYGYTF,NA,15,NA,TRBJ1-2,TRBV5-1
TGCGCCAGCAGCCCGGGACTAGCGGCAACCTACGAGCAGTACTTC,CASSPGLAATYEQYF,TRBD2,15,NA,TRBJ2-7,TRBV5-1
TGTGCCAGCAGCTGGCCCCAAGCGACAGATACGCAGTATTTT,CASSWPQATDTQYF,NA,14,NA,TRBJ2-3,TRBV7-6
TGTGCCAGCTGGTCCCGGGACAGGGTACCTGATACGCAGTATTTT,CASWSRDRVPDTQYF,TRBD1,15,NA,TRBJ2-3,TRBV28
TGTGCCAGCAGCTTAATGACGGCGGGGCTCTATGGCTACACCTTC,CASSLMTAGLYGYTF,NA,15,few,TRBJ1-2,TRBV7-2